Shown below are 23 T cell receptor beta chains from a single sample sequenced in a study of blood T cell repertoires in COVID-19. Sequenced by immunoSEQ multiplex PCR; TCRdb stores in-frame clones only, minus some. Of 200,000 to 250,000 clones in the sample, approximately 84% were seen once. The sequencing input was PBMCs or T cells enriched from blood (not recorded which). The receptors were sampled from a man between 60 and 70 years old who had recovered from COVID-19.

In nucleotides, the CDR3 is TGCGCCAGCAGTAAAGGGACAGACTACAATGAGCAGTTCTTC. Protein sequence: CASSKGTDYNEQFF. This chain links TRBV10-1 with TRBJ2-1; TRBD1 aligns across 7 bases. Germline CDR1 and CDR2: WNHNN and SYGVQD (reference sequence). The CDR3 is made up of 14 amino acids. Trimming took 5 bases from V and 3 from J; bases not matched to a gene: 4.

This chain connects TRBV10-1 to TRBJ2-1; TRBD1 matches at 10 bases. The germline V gene has CDR1 WNHNN and CDR2 SYGVQD (reference sequence). The CDR3 covers 16 residues. V lost 2 bases and J lost 9; bases outside the gene matches: 10. The CDR3 sequence: CASSEPLGQGSSEQFF. CDR3 bases: TGCGCCAGCAGTGAGCCCTTGGGACAGGGGTCGAGTGAGCAGTTCTTC.

The genes are TRBV12-3 or TRBV12-4 and TRBJ1-1, with a possible D match to TRBD1 (6 bases). The CDR3 has 13 amino acids. With 7 bases removed from V and 3 bases from J, the gap between germline ends came to 12 bases. CDR3 loop: CASTKGQDTEAFF. The CDR3 DNA reads as TGTGCCAGCACTAAGGGACAAGACACTGAAGCTTTCTTT.

The CDR3: CASNPGPKETQYF. The DNA for the CDR3 is TGCGCCAGTAATCCGGGTCCAAAAGAGACCCAGTACTTC. The chain recombines TRBV5-1 with TRBJ2-5, with unresolved D. The V gene's germline CDR1 is SGHRS and CDR2 YFSETQ. The ends were cut back, 8 bases at V and 3 bases at J, with 14 bases in the middle. The CDR3 has 13 residues. Complete variable domain (other parts from reference TRBV5-1 and TRBJ2-5): KAGVTQTPRYLIKTRGQQVTLSCSPISGHRSVSWYQQTPGQGLQFLFEYFSETQRNKGNFPGRFSGRQFSNSRSEMNVSTLELGDSALYLCASNPGPKETQYFGPGTRLLVL.

The CDR3 here is CASSYDRALVGNTIYF. As DNA, the CDR3 is TGTGCCAGCAGTTACGACAGGGCGCTGGTGGGTAATACCATATATTTT. This rearrangement joins TRBV6-5 to TRBJ1-3; TRBD1 aligns across 7 bases. Trimming took 2 bases from V and 10 from J; bases not matched to a gene: 14. The CDR3 is 16 amino acids. CDR1 and CDR2 from the germline V gene are MNHEY and SVGAGI.

The chain recombines TRBV10-3 with TRBJ2-5; 7 bases are a match to TRBD1. The CDR3 loop spans 12 amino acids. Germline loops: CDR1 ENHRY, CDR2 SYGVKD. The junction had 3 bases not matched to a gene; V was cut back by 10 bases and J by 1 base. The DNA of the CDR3 is TGTGCCACGACAGGGTCCCAAGAGACCCAGTACTTC. This encodes CATTGSQETQYF.

The V gene is TRBV4-2, the J gene TRBJ1-4; 8 bases are shared with TRBD1. CDR3 length: 16 amino acids. With 2 bases clipped from V and 4 bases from J, the junction kept 6 bases outside the gene matches. Germline V CDR1 and CDR2: LGHNA, YNFKEQ. Written as DNA, the CDR3 is TGTGCCAGCAGCCAATCCCTCGGACAGGGTAATGAAAAACTGTTTTTT. Translated: CASSQSLGQGNEKLFF.

This chain links TRBV7-8 with TRBJ2-1, with TRBD2 identical over 9 bases. CDR1 and CDR2 (germline): SGHVS, FQNEAQ. This CDR3 region has 16 residues. J lost 7 bases, V lost 1 base, and 8 bases had no gene match. DNA of the CDR3: TGTGCCAGCAGCTTAGATGCGGGACTAGCTTTGAATGAGCAGTTCTTC. This gives the protein CASSLDAGLALNEQFF.

The V gene is TRBV5-1, the J gene TRBJ2-1; 15 bases are shared with TRBD2. CDR1 is SGHRS, CDR2 YFSETQ, per germline. The CDR3 is made up of 15 amino acids. Losses at the gene ends were 3 bases for V and 13 bases for J; bases not matched to a gene: 8. This CDR3 is CASSSGTSGGPSQFF. CDR3 nucleotide sequence: TGCGCCAGCAGCTCCGGGACTAGCGGGGGGCCCAGTCAGTTCTTC.

The chain links TRBV9 to TRBJ1-1, with D maybe TRBD1 (5 bases). CDR3 length: 14 amino acids. Germline CDR1 reads SGDLS; CDR2 reads YYNGEE. V lost 6 bases to trimming and J lost 1 base, with 13 bases between them. The CDR3 nucleotides read TGTGCCAGCACCGTCATTCAGGGGAACACTGAAGCTTTCTTT. Protein: CASTVIQGNTEAFF. Variable domain in full (rest from reference TRBV9 and TRBJ1-1): DSGVTQTPKHLITATGQRVTLRCSPRSGDLSVYWYQQSLDQGLQFLIQYYNGEERAKGNILERFSAQQFPDLHSELNLSSLELGDSALYFCASTVIQGNTEAFFGQGTRLTVV.

The V and J genes are TRBV29-1 and TRBJ2-3, with TRBD2 matching over 8 bases. CDR3 length: 15 amino acids. The J segment lost 2 bases and the V segment lost 0 bases, leaving 4 bases of the junction unmatched. From germline, CDR1 is SQVTM and CDR2 ANQGSEA. CDR3 loop: CSVEERGADTDTQYF. The CDR3 DNA follows: TGCAGCGTTGAAGAGCGGGGGGCCGACACAGATACGCAGTATTTT.

The chain combines TRBV27 with TRBJ1-6; a weak D match, TRBD1 (6 bases). CDR3 length: 15 amino acids. Trimming stripped 4 bases from V and 8 bases from J, with 15 bases between. Germline V CDR1 and CDR2: MNHEY, SMNVEV (reference sequence). CDR3 amino acids: CASSYTRDIDSPLHF. CDR3 nucleotides: TGTGCCAGCAGTTATACCCGGGACATCGATTCACCCCTCCACTTT.

The chain links TRBV7-2 to TRBJ1-6; 11 bases match TRBD1. V lost 5 bases and J lost 12; bases outside the gene matches: 6. The CDR3 consists of 14 residues. CDR1 and CDR2 (germline): SGHTA, FQGNSA. The CDR3 DNA is TGTGCCAGCAGCAAGGACAGGGGGCTTGAACCCCTCCACTTT. Its translation is CASSKDRGLEPLHF.

This clone appeared a few times. The gene calls are TRBV4-3 and TRBJ1-3, with 7 nucleotides matching TRBD1. The trim removed 1 base at V and 3 bases at J, leaving 6 bases unmatched. There are 16 residues in the CDR3. In germline, CDR1 is LGHNA, CDR2 YSLEER. The CDR3 is CASSQATGYVGNTIYF. The CDR3 bases are TGCGCCAGCAGCCAAGCGACAGGGTACGTTGGAAACACCATATATTTT.

This clone was picked up one time. The chain couples TRBV19 to TRBJ1-5; no reliable D call. The ends were cut back, 2 bases at V and 7 bases at J, with 15 bases in the middle. The CDR3 runs to 15 residues. The germline gives CDR1 LNHDA, CDR2 SQIVND (reference sequence). The CDR3 coding sequence is TGTGCCAGTAGTATAAGTGAGTCAGGTTGGCAGCCCCAGCATTTT. It specifies CASSISESGWQPQHF.

This clone was seen just once. This sequence joins TRBV4-2 and TRBJ2-7; TRBD2 is a possible D gene (5 bases). The CDR3 covers 15 residues. V was trimmed by 0 bases and J by 0 bases, leaving 9 bases between them. Per germline, CDR1 LGHNA and CDR2 YNFKEQ. The CDR3: CASSQEGRGSYEQYF. The CDR3 DNA reads as TGTGCCAGCAGCCAAGAGGGCCGGGGCTCCTACGAGCAGTACTTC.

The rearrangement links TRBV3-1 (or the pseudogene TRBV3-2) to TRBJ2-1; TRBD2 matches 12 bases. V shed 0 bases, J shed 12 bases, and the junction held 9 bases outside the gene matches. Germline CDR1 and CDR2: LGHDT and YNNKEL (reference sequence). The CDR3 covers 16 residues. The CDR3 loop is CASSQDSTSGGGVQFF. The CDR3 DNA reads as TGTGCCAGCAGCCAAGATTCGACTAGCGGGGGAGGGGTGCAGTTCTTC.

The V gene is TRBV5-6, the J gene TRBJ2-5; D might be TRBD2 (5 bases). V was pared by 1 base and J by 5 bases, with 18 bases between. CDR3 length: 16 amino acids. The germline V gene encodes CDR1 SGHDT and CDR2 YYEEEE. The CDR3, as DNA: TGTGCCAGCAGCTTGTCATTGGCCGGTTCGGGGGAGACCCAGTACTTC. This codes for CASSLSLAGSGETQYF.

The V call is TRBV5-6, the J call TRBJ2-4; tentatively, D is TRBD1 (6 bases). Germline V CDR1 and CDR2: SGHDT, YYEEEE. Trimming pared 0 bases from V and 6 bases from J, leaving 13 bases between. The CDR3 consists of 15 residues. The CDR3 protein is CASSLAFRGRNIQYF. The CDR3 nucleotides are TGTGCCAGCAGCTTGGCCTTCAGGGGTCGAAACATTCAGTACTTC.

The V and J genes are TRBV5-1 and TRBJ2-1, with TRBD2 matching over 8 bases. The CDR3 is 16 residues long. CDR1 is SGHRS and CDR2 is YFSETQ in the germline V gene. The V and J ends lost 4 bases and 9 bases, in that order; junction bases with no gene match: 15. As DNA, the CDR3 is TGCGCCAGCAGCCGCGCGACGGGGGGGCCCGTAGGTGAGCAGTTCTTC. Translated: CASSRATGGPVGEQFF.

This clone appeared a single time. The chain links TRBV11-3 to TRBJ1-1; no definite D call. Germline V gives CDR1 SGHNT, CDR2 YENEEA. Trimming removed 5 bases from V and 1 base from J, with 8 bases in between. This CDR3 contains 13 residues. For the CDR3, the DNA is TGTGCCAGCAGCCGGACTACGAACACTGAAGCTTTCTTT. Encoded protein: CASSRTTNTEAFF.

The chain employs TRBV11-2 and TRBJ1-5; D might be TRBD1 (5 bases). Germline loops: CDR1 SGHAT, CDR2 FQNNGV. This CDR3 contains 14 residues. V lost 5 bases and J lost 7, with 15 bases in between. The CDR3 is CASSRGGAGQPQHF. The CDR3 nucleotides read TGTGCCAGCAGCCGGGGAGGGGCGGGGCAGCCCCAGCATTTT.

The CDR3 loop is CASSTRRGTGYGYTF. DNA for the CDR3: TGTGCCAGTAGTACAAGGAGGGGGACAGGGTATGGCTACACCTTC. V and J are TRBV19 and TRBJ1-2; TRBD1 matches 9 bases. Trimming cost V 4 bases and J 5 bases; bases outside gene matches: 8. Germline V gene lookup returns CDR1 LNHDA and CDR2 SQIVND (reference sequence). CDR3 length equals 15 residues.